This T cell receptor beta chain was captured in a study of T cell changes during pregnancy in multiple sclerosis. Measured with immunoSEQ multiplex PCR; TCRdb has only the in-frame clones, and not every one. The table lists tens of thousands of clones, approximately 94% of them singletons. The germline V gene encodes CDR1 LNHDA and CDR2 SQIVND (reference sequence). The CDR3 has 12 amino acids. V was shortened by 2 bases and J by 12 bases, with 8 bases between the two germline ends. The sample was CD4+ T cells from peripheral blood mononuclear cells, taken before pregnancy. The chain links TRBV19 to TRBJ2-6; D is perhaps TRBD1 (5 bases). The sequence came from a female donor with multiple sclerosis, enrolled in a pregnancy study. For the CDR3, the DNA is TGTGCCAGTAGTATACAGGGCGGCGTCCTGACTTTC. Amino acids: CASSIQGGVLTF.